The 32 T cell receptor beta chains in this list originate from one sample, sequenced in a study of blood T cell repertoires in COVID-19. The assay was immunoSEQ multiplex PCR, and TCRdb's table has in-frame clones only and misses some. The sample has around 22,000 clones; about 91% are singletons. Sequenced sample: peripheral blood. The receptors were gathered from a woman aged 70-85 years with active COVID-19.

The chain is built from TRBV14 and TRBJ2-7; TRBD2 aligns across 13 bases. Per the germline V gene, CDR1 is SGHDN and CDR2 is FVKESK. V lost 3 bases, J lost 2 bases, and 4 bases stayed unmatched. CDR3 length: 16 residues. CDR3 DNA sequence: TGTGCCAGCAGCCATAGGACTAGCGGGAGTACCTACGAGCAGTACTTC. It yields the protein CASSHRTSGSTYEQYF.

This chain connects TRBV5-1 to TRBJ2-6, with 7 positions matching TRBD2. Per the germline V gene, CDR1 is SGHRS and CDR2 is YFSETQ. This CDR3 is 18 amino acids long. Trimming took 0 bases from V and 2 from J; bases not matched to a gene: 8. The CDR3 coding sequence is TGCGCCAGCAGCTTGGCCCGGGGGGACGACCCTGGGGCCAACGTCCTGACTTTC. It yields the protein CASSLARGDDPGANVLTF.

The chain is built from TRBV5-4 and TRBJ2-1, with 14 bases matching TRBD2. The CDR3 is made up of 15 amino acids. The junction had 2 bases not matched to a gene; V was cut back by 0 bases and J by 9 bases. Germline-derived CDR1 and CDR2 are SGHNT and YYREEE (reference sequence). The CDR3: CASSLEGLAGGEQFF. CDR3 bases: TGTGCCAGCAGCTTGGAAGGACTAGCGGGAGGTGAGCAGTTCTTC.

The chain couples TRBV7-3 to TRBJ2-5; 9 bases agree with TRBD2. Germline-derived CDR1 and CDR2 are SGHTA and FQGTGA. V gave up 5 bases and J gave up 4 bases; unmatched junction bases: 11. There are 16 residues in the CDR3. In DNA, the CDR3 is TGTGCCAGCAGCCCTCAGCCGGCGGGAGGGCCAGAGACCCAGTACTTC. It translates to CASSPQPAGGPETQYF.

The chain has TRBV6-2 or TRBV6-3 and TRBJ2-1, with D perhaps TRBD2 (6 bases). Germline V gives CDR1 MNHEY, CDR2 SVGEGT. This CDR3 has 15 residues. V was trimmed by 5 bases and J by 5 bases, leaving 16 bases between them. The CDR3: CASSDGTRPHNEQFF. In nucleotides, the CDR3 is TGTGCCAGCAGTGACGGGACTCGACCCCACAATGAGCAGTTCTTC.

The chain joins TRBV5-4 to TRBJ2-7, with 16 nucleotides matching TRBD2. This CDR3 spans 18 amino acids. Trimming removed 4 bases from V and 1 base from J; junction bases left unmatched: 8. Germline V gene data show CDR1 as SGHNT and CDR2 as YYREEE (reference sequence). The CDR3 region is CASSPGGTSGRASYEQYF. As DNA, the CDR3 is TGTGCCAGCAGCCCTGGGGGGACTAGCGGGAGGGCGTCCTACGAGCAGTACTTC.

The CDR3: CASSIYRGHGGYTF. The CDR3 DNA follows: TGTGCCAGCAGTATATACAGGGGGCATGGTGGCTACACCTTC. The rearrangement links TRBV6-5 to TRBJ1-2, with 9 positions matching TRBD1. This CDR3 has 14 residues. Germline lookup yields CDR1 MNHEY and CDR2 SVGAGI. The junction had 8 bases not matched to a gene; V was cut back by 5 bases and J by 7 bases.

This chain's CDR3 is CASSSDRGSGYTF. DNA for the CDR3: TGCGCCAGCAGCTCGGACAGGGGAAGTGGCTACACCTTC. The V and J genes are TRBV5-1 and TRBJ1-2; 9 bases are shared with TRBD1. The ends lost 3 bases at V and 7 bases at J; junction bases unmatched: 4. This CDR3 comprises 13 residues. CDR1 SGHRS and CDR2 YFSETQ come from the germline V gene.

The genes are TRBV19 and TRBJ2-7; tentative D call: TRBD2 (5 bases). This CDR3 region has 14 residues. Trimming took off 4 bases at V and 5 bases at J, with 15 bases between the two ends. In germline, CDR1 is LNHDA, CDR2 SQIVND (reference sequence). The CDR3 sequence is CASSTSFGIHEQYF. For the CDR3, the DNA is TGTGCCAGTAGTACTAGCTTTGGTATCCACGAGCAGTACTTC. The entire variable domain, with the rest obtained from reference TRBV19 and TRBJ2-7, is as follows: DGGITQSPKYLFRKEGQNVTLSCEQNLNHDAMYWYRQDPGQGLRLIYYSQIVNDFQKGDIAEGYSVSREKKESFPLTVTSAQKNPTAFYLCASSTSFGIHEQYFGPGTRLTVT.

This clone has a single count. A junction boundary mismatches the germline segment, possibly from a read error. The gene calls are TRBV7-7 and TRBJ1-4; perhaps TRBD1 as D (5 bases). The CDR3 contains 15 residues. CDR1 and CDR2 (germline): SSHAT, FNYEAQ (reference sequence). The CDR3 spells CASSRSGNGNEKLFF. In DNA, the CDR3 is TGTGCTAGCAGCCGCTCAGGGAACGGTAATGAAAAACTGTTTTTT.

The table lists this clone with a count of one. The chain recombines TRBV9 with TRBJ1-6; 10 nucleotides agree with TRBD1. The CDR3 loop spans 14 amino acids. In germline, CDR1 is SGDLS, CDR2 YYNGEE. V lost 0 bases and J lost 9; bases outside the gene matches: 0. In DNA, the CDR3 is TGTGCCAGCAGCGTAGGGGACAGGGGTTCACCCCTCCACTTT. Its protein is CASSVGDRGSPLHF.

This clone has just one count. The chain couples TRBV7-8 to TRBJ2-6, with 7 nucleotides matching TRBD1. Losses at the gene ends were 2 bases for V and 2 bases for J; bases not matched to a gene: 0. Germline values: CDR1 SGHVS, CDR2 FQNEAQ. The CDR3 contains 15 residues. CDR3 DNA: TGTGCCAGCAGCTTACAGGGGGCTGGGGCCAACGTCCTGACTTTC. Protein: CASSLQGAGANVLTF.

The V and J genes are TRBV6-5 and TRBJ1-2, with TRBD1 identical over 7 bases. The CDR3 loop spans 15 amino acids. Germline-derived CDR1 and CDR2 are MNHEY and SVGAGI. V shed 7 bases and J 4 bases; nucleotides not matched to a gene: 12. The CDR3 reads CASNGRGRSGYGYTF. The DNA for the CDR3 is TGTGCCAGCAATGGCAGGGGGAGATCTGGCTATGGCTACACCTTC.

The V gene is TRBV27, the J gene TRBJ1-5, with 7 nucleotides matching TRBD1. This CDR3 has 14 amino acids. Losses at the gene ends were 1 base for V and 9 bases for J; bases not matched to a gene: 6. Germline lookup yields CDR1 MNHEY and CDR2 SMNVEV (reference sequence). As DNA, the CDR3 is TGTGCCAGCAGTTTATACAGGGGAGTGGGGCCCCAGCATTTT. It codes for CASSLYRGVGPQHF.

V gene TRBV4-2 combines with J gene TRBJ2-1; TRBD2 aligns across 10 bases. J gave up 10 bases and V 0 bases, and 12 bases lay outside the gene matches. CDR1 is LGHNA and CDR2 is YNFKEQ in the germline V gene. The CDR3 consists of 17 residues. The CDR3 DNA reads as TGTGCCAGCAGCCAAGAAGCAACGACTAGCGGGTTATCGGAGCAGTTCTTC. Amino acid sequence: CASSQEATTSGLSEQFF.

The gene calls are TRBV9 and TRBJ2-2, with 15 nucleotides matching TRBD2. V lost 4 bases, J lost 5 bases, and 3 bases stayed unmatched. CDR3 length equals 16 residues. CDR1 and CDR2 (germline): SGDLS, YYNGEE. CDR3 protein: CASSRTSGRATGELFF. CDR3 DNA: TGTGCCAGCAGCAGGACTAGCGGGAGGGCAACCGGGGAGCTGTTTTTT. Full variable domain (remainder filled in from reference TRBV9 and TRBJ2-2): DSGVTQTPKHLITATGQRVTLRCSPRSGDLSVYWYQQSLDQGLQFLIQYYNGEERAKGNILERFSAQQFPDLHSELNLSSLELGDSALYFCASSRTSGRATGELFFGEGSRLTVL.

This rearrangement joins TRBV7-9 to TRBJ1-2; possibly TRBD1 for D (5 bases). The CDR3 consists of 12 residues. The V gene's germline CDR1 is SEHNR and CDR2 FQNEAQ (reference sequence). Trimming shortened V by 3 bases and J by 5 bases, and 7 bases separated the two germline ends. The CDR3 protein is CASSLTEYGYTF. The CDR3 nucleotides read TGTGCCAGCAGCTTGACAGAGTATGGCTACACCTTC.

The V gene is TRBV28, the J gene TRBJ2-1; 13 nucleotides agree with TRBD2. J was trimmed by 7 bases and V by 7 bases; bases with no gene match: 7. The germline CDR1 and CDR2 sequences are MDHEN and SYDVKM. The CDR3 spans 15 residues. The CDR3 nucleotides read TGTGCCAGCAATCCACTAGCGGGAGGGAAAAATGAGCAGTTCTTC. It translates to CASNPLAGGKNEQFF.

This rearrangement joins TRBV4-3 to TRBJ2-7, with D tentatively TRBD1 (5 bases). V was shortened by 1 base and J by 1 base, with 8 bases between the two germline ends. The CDR3 has 14 residues. CDR1 and CDR2 from the germline V gene are LGHNA and YSLEER. CDR3 nucleotides: TGCGCCAGCAGCCAAGGGGGCGGATCCTACGAGCAGTACTTC. Translation: CASSQGGGSYEQYF.

The rearrangement joins TRBV5-1 to TRBJ2-7; 8 bases agree with TRBD1. Unmatched junction bases numbered 7, after V lost 1 base and J lost 4 bases. The CDR3 consists of 15 residues. Germline-derived CDR1 and CDR2 are SGHRS and YFSETQ. The CDR3 sequence: CASSLKGTGIYEQYF. In DNA form, the CDR3 reads TGCGCCAGCAGCTTGAAGGGGACAGGTATTTACGAGCAGTACTTC.

This chain links TRBV5-6 with TRBJ2-7, with 7 bases identical to TRBD1. This CDR3 has 14 residues. The trim removed 0 bases at V and 4 bases at J, leaving 4 bases unmatched. The germline V gene has CDR1 SGHDT and CDR2 YYEEEE. The CDR3 spells CASSLGQGRYEQYF. As DNA, the CDR3 is TGTGCCAGCAGCTTGGGACAGGGAAGGTACGAGCAGTACTTC.

This chain uses TRBV11-1 with TRBJ2-7, with 7 bases identical to TRBD1. The CDR3 totals 16 residues. The V segment lost 5 bases and the J segment 0 bases; nucleotides outside the gene matches: 10. Per germline, CDR1 SGHAT and CDR2 FQDESV (reference sequence). The CDR3: CASSKNRGLYSYEQYF. CDR3 nucleotides: TGTGCCAGCAGCAAAAACAGGGGCCTATACTCCTACGAGCAGTACTTC.

The chain recombines TRBV7-6 with TRBJ2-7; D gene uncertain. This CDR3 spans 15 amino acids. Looked up from germline, CDR1 is SGHVS and CDR2 is FNYEAQ. V was shortened by 5 bases and J by 0 bases, with 14 bases between the two germline ends. The CDR3 loop is CASSPRLASSYEQYF. The CDR3 DNA is TGTGCCAGCAGCCCTCGACTGGCAAGCTCCTACGAGCAGTACTTC. The variable domain in full, with the rest retrieved from reference TRBV7-6 and TRBJ2-7, is GAGVSQSPRYKVTKRGQDVALRCDPISGHVSLYWYRQALGQGPEFLTYFNYEAQQDKSGLPNDRFSAERPEGSISTLTIQRTEQRDSAMYRCASSPRLASSYEQYFGPGTRLTVT.

CDR3 amino acids: CASSYSRTGNQPQHF. In DNA form, the CDR3 reads TGTGCCAGCAGTTACTCCCGGACAGGCAATCAGCCCCAGCATTTT. V usage is TRBV6-5 and J usage is TRBJ1-5; D might be TRBD1 (6 bases). Looked up from germline, CDR1 is MNHEY and CDR2 is SVGAGI. The length of the CDR3 is 15 residues. Trimming shortened V by 0 bases and J by 2 bases, and 8 bases separated the two germline ends.

As concerns this clone: At one end the junction does not follow the germline gene, possibly because of a read error. The chain employs TRBV4-1 and TRBJ2-5; 16 bases match TRBD2. The CDR3 has 16 residues. The germline gives CDR1 MGHRA, CDR2 YSYEKL. CDR3 sequence (DNA): TGCGCCACCAGCGCGGGACTAGCGGGAGGGCAAGAGACCCAGTACTTC. It is translated as CATSAGLAGGQETQYF.

V is TRBV9 and J is TRBJ2-1; TRBD1 is a possible D gene (6 bases). V was clipped by 0 bases and J by 7 bases, with 14 bases between them. This CDR3 is built from 15 residues. Germline V lookup: CDR1 SGDLS, CDR2 YYNGEE. The CDR3 is CASSVDVGAKNEQFF. The DNA of the CDR3 is TGTGCCAGCAGCGTAGACGTGGGGGCGAAGAATGAGCAGTTCTTC.

The chain employs TRBV7-9 and TRBJ2-1; 9 nucleotides line up with TRBD1. CDR1 and CDR2 from the germline V gene are SEHNR and FQNEAQ (reference sequence). After removal of 8 bases from V and 4 bases from J, the junction contained 6 bases not matched to a gene. The CDR3 runs 14 residues. The CDR3 reads CASSGTGPYNEQFF. DNA of the CDR3: TGTGCCAGCTCCGGGACAGGGCCATACAATGAGCAGTTCTTC.

Turning to this clone: Mismatch with germline at one junction end may stem from a read error. The chain employs TRBV12-3 or TRBV12-4 and TRBJ2-1, with 8 bases that match TRBD1. This CDR3 contains 12 residues. Written as DNA, the CDR3 is TGTGCCAGCAGTTTTGGTGGACAGGGCTTGCTCTTC. Amino acid sequence: CASSFGGQGLLF.

This clone has only a few counts. The chain has TRBV3-1 (or the pseudogene TRBV3-2) and TRBJ2-2, with D perhaps matching TRBD1 (5 bases). Germline V gives CDR1 LGHDT, CDR2 YNNKEL (reference sequence). This CDR3 comprises 17 residues. Trimming took 3 bases from V and 4 from J, leaving 18 bases between them. DNA for the CDR3: TGTGCCAGCAGCCACGCCCTTACAGGTCCCCTCACCGGGGAGCTGTTTTTT. Its protein is CASSHALTGPLTGELFF.

The V and J genes are TRBV6-5 and TRBJ2-5; 7 nucleotides align to TRBD1. V was clipped by 5 bases and J by 4 bases; unmatched bases: 7. Germline V gives CDR1 MNHEY, CDR2 SVGAGI. This CDR3 comprises 14 residues. The CDR3 region has the DNA TGTGCCAGCAGTCGTAACCCAGGGGGAGAGACCCAGTACTTC. The encoded protein is CASSRNPGGETQYF.

The chain couples TRBV19 to TRBJ2-3; TRBD1 aligns across 8 bases. Trimming removed 5 bases from V and 5 bases from J; junction bases left unmatched: 6. CDR1 LNHDA and CDR2 SQIVND come from the germline V gene (reference sequence). This CDR3 region has 14 residues. DNA of the CDR3: TGTGCCAGTAGTTGGACAGGGACGGGAGATACGCAGTATTTT. This encodes CASSWTGTGDTQYF.

This clone was detected a few times. The chain links TRBV27 to TRBJ1-5, with D possibly TRBD1 on 5 matching bases. Trimming took off 7 bases at V and 5 bases at J, with 21 bases between the two ends. CDR1 and CDR2 from the germline V gene are MNHEY and SMNVEV (reference sequence). This CDR3 has 16 residues. The chain's CDR3 is CASTLRWGRGDQPQHF. The CDR3 bases are TGTGCCAGCACCCTCCGATGGGGCCGGGGGGATCAGCCCCAGCATTTT.